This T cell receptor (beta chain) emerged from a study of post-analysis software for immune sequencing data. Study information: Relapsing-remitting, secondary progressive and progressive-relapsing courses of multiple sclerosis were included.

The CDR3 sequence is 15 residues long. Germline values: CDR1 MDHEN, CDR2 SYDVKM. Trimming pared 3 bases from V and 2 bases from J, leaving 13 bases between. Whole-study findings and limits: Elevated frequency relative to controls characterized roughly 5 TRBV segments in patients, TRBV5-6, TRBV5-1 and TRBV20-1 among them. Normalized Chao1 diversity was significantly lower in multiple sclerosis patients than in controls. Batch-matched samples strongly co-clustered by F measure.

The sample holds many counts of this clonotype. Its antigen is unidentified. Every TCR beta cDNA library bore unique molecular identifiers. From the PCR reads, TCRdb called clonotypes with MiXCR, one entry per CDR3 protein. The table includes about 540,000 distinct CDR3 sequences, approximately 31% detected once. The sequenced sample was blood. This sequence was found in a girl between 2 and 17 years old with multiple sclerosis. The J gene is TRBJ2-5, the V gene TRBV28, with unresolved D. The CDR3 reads CASSFALGRQETQYF. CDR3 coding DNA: TGTGCCAGCAGTTTCGCTCTGGGCAGGCAAGAGACCCAGTACTTC.